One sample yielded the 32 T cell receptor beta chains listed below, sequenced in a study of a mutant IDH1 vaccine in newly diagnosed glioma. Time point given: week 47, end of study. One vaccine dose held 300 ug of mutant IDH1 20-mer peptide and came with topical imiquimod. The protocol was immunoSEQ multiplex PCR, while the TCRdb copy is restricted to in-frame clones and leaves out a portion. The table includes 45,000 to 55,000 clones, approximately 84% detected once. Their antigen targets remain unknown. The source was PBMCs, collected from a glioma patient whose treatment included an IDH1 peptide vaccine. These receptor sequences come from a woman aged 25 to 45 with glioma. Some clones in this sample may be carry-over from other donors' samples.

The CDR3 sequence is CASSHGMGGPYGYTF. CDR3 bases: TGCGCCAGCAGTCACGGAATGGGGGGCCCCTATGGCTACACCTTC. The chain has TRBV5-1 and TRBJ1-2; perhaps TRBD1 as D (6 bases). The germline CDR1 and CDR2 sequences are SGHRS and YFSETQ. The CDR3 totals 15 residues. V was trimmed by 5 bases and J by 4 bases, leaving 18 bases between them.

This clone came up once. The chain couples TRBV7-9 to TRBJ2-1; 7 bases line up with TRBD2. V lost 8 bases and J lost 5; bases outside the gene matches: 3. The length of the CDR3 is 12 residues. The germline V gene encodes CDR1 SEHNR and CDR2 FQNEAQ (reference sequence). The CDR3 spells CASGRANNEQFF. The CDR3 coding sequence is TGTGCCAGCGGGAGGGCCAACAATGAGCAGTTCTTC.

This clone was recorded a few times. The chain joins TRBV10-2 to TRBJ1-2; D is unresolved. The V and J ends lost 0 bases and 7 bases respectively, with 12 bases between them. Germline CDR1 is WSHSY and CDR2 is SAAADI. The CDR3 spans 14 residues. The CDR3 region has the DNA TGCGCCAGCAGTGAGTCGAACCTTATGGGTGGCTACACCTTC. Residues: CASSESNLMGGYTF.

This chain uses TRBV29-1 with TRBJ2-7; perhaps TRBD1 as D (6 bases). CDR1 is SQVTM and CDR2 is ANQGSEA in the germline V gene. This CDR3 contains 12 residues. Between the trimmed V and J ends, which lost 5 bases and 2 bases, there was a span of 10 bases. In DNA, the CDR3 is TGCAGCGTTCTGGACAGCCCCTACGAGCAGTACTTC. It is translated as CSVLDSPYEQYF.

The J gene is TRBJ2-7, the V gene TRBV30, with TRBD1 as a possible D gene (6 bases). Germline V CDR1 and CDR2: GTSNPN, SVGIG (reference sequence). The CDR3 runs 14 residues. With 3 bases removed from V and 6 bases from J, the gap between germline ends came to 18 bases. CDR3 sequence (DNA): TGTGCCTGGAGCCTGGACAGCGTAAGACCCGAGCAGTACTTC. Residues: CAWSLDSVRPEQYF.

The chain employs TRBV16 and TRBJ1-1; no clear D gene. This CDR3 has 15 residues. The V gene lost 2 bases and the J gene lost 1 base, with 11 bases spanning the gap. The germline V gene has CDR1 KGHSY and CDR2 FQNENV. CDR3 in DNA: TGTGCCAGCAGCCAAGTCGGACGTACGAACACTGAAGCTTTCTTT. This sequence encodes CASSQVGRTNTEAFF. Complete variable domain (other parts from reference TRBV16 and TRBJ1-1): GEEVAQTPKHLVRGEGQKAKLYCAPIKGHSYVFWYQQVLKNEFKFLISFQNENVFDETGMPKERFSAKCLPNSPCSLEIQATKLEDSAVYFCASSQVGRTNTEAFFGQGTRLTVV.

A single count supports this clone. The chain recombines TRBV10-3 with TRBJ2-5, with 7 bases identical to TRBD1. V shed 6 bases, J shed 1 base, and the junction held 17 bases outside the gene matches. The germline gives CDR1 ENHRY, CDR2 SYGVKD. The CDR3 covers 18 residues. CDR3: CAISDRVSVLALQETQYF. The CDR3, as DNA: TGTGCCATCAGCGACAGGGTATCCGTACTTGCCCTCCAAGAGACCCAGTACTTC.

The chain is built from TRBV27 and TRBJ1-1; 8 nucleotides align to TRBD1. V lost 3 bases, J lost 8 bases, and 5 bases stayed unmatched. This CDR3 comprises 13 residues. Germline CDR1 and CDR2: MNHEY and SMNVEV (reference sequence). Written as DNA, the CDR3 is TGTGCCAGCAGTTTTTACAGGGGGGGAGAAGCTTTCTTT. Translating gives CASSFYRGGEAFF.

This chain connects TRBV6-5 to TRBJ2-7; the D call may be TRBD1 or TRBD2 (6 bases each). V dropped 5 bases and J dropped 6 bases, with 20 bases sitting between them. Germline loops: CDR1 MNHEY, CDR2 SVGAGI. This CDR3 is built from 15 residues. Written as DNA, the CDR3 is TGTGCCAGCAGTCGGGGGCGAGGGATGCGACTCGAGCAGTACTTC. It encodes CASSRGRGMRLEQYF.

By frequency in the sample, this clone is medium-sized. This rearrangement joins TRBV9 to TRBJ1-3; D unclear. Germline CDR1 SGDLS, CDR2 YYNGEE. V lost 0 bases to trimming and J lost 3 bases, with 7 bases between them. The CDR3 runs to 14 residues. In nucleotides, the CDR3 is TGTGCCAGCAGCGTAGAGGGTCTTGGAAACACCATATATTTT. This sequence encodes CASSVEGLGNTIYF.

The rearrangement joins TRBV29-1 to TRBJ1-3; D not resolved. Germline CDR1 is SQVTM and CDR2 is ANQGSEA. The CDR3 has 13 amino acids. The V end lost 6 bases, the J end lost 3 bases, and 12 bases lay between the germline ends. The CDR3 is CSVARVDGNTIYF. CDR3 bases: TGCAGCGTCGCACGGGTAGATGGAAACACCATATATTTT.

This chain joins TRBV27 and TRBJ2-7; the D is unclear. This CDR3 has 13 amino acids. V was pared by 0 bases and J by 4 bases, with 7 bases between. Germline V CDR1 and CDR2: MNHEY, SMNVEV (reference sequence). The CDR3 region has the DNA TGTGCCAGCAGTTTATCGCGCGCTTACGAGCAGTACTTC. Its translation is CASSLSRAYEQYF.

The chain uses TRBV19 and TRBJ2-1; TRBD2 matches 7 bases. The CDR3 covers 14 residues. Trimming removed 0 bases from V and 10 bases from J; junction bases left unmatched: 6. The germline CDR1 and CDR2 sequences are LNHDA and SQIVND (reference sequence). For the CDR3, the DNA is TGTGCCAGTAGTATAGAGCGGGAGTCAAGAGAGCAGTTCTTC. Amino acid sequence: CASSIERESREQFF. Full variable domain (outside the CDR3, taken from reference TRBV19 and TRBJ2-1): DGGITQSPKYLFRKEGQNVTLSCEQNLNHDAMYWYRQDPGQGLRLIYYSQIVNDFQKGDIAEGYSVSREKKESFPLTVTSAQKNPTAFYLCASSIERESREQFFGPGTRLTVL.

In nucleotides, the CDR3 is TGTGCCAGCAGCGTGGGACAGCGCTCCTACGAGCAGTACTTC. It is translated as CASSVGQRSYEQYF. The chain joins TRBV7-8 to TRBJ2-7, with 7 bases lining up with TRBD1. The V and J ends lost 5 bases and 0 bases, in that order; junction bases with no gene match: 4. There are 14 residues in the CDR3. Looked up from germline, CDR1 is SGHVS and CDR2 is FQNEAQ.

The CDR3 DNA is TGTGCCAGCAGCCTAGGACAGTACTCCTACGAGCAGTACTTC. The encoded protein is CASSLGQYSYEQYF. The V and J genes are TRBV7-6 and TRBJ2-7; TRBD1 might be the D (6 bases). With 5 bases removed from V and 0 bases from J, the gap between germline ends came to 11 bases. The germline V gene has CDR1 SGHVS and CDR2 FNYEAQ. This CDR3 is built from 14 residues.

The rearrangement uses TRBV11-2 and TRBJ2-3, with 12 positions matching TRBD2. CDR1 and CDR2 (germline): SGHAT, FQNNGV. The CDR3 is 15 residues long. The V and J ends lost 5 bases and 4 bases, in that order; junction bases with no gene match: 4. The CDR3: CASSRTSGTADTQYF. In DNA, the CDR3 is TGTGCCAGCAGCAGGACTAGCGGGACCGCAGATACGCAGTATTTT.

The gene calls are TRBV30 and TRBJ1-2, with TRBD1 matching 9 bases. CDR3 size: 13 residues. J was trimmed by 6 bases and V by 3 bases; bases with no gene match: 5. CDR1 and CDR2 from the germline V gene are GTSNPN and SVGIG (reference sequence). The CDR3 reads CAWSAGQGDGYTF. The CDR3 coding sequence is TGTGCCTGGAGCGCGGGACAGGGTGATGGCTACACCTTC. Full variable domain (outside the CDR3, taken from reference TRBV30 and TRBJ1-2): SQTIHQWPATLVQPVGSPLSLECTVEGTSNPNLYWYRQAAGRGLQLLFYSVGIGQISSEVPQNLSASRPQDRQFILSSKKLLLSDSGFYLCAWSAGQGDGYTFGSGTRLTVV.

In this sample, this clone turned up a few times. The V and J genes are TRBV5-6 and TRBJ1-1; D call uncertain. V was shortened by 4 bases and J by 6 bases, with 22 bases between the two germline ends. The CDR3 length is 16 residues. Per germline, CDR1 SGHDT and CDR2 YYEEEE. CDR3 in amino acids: CASSPGGRKVRAEAFF. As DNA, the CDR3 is TGTGCCAGCAGCCCCGGCGGGAGGAAGGTGCGGGCTGAAGCTTTCTTT.

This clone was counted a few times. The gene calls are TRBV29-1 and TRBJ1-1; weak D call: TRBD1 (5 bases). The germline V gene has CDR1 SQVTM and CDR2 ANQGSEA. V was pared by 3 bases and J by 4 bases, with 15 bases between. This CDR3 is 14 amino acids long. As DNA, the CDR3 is TGCAGCGTTGAGATGGGCGGGGGAGGCACTGAAGCTTTCTTT. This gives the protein CSVEMGGGGTEAFF.

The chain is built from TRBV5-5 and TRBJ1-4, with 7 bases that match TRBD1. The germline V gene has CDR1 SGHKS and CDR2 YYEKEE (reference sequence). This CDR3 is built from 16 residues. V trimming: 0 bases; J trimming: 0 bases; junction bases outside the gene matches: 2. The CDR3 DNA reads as TGTGCCAGCAGCTTGGGACAGGGCACAACTAATGAAAAACTGTTTTTT. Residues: CASSLGQGTTNEKLFF.

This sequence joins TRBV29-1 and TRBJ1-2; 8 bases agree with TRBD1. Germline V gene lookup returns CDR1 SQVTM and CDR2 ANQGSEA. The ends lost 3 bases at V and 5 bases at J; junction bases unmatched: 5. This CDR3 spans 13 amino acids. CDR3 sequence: CSVEDREGYGYTF. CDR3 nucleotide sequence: TGCAGCGTTGAGGACAGGGAAGGATATGGCTACACCTTC.

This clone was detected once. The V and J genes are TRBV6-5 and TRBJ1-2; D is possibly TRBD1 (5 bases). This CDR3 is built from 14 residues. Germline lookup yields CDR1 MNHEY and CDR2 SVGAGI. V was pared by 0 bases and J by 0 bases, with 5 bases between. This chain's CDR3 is CASSYSTANYGYTF. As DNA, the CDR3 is TGTGCCAGCAGTTACTCGACAGCTAACTATGGCTACACCTTC.

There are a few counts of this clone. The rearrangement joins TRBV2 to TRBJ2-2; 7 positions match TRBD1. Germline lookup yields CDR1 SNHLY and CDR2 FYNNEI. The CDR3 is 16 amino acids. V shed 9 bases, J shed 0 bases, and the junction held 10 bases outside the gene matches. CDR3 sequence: CASRGQATTNTGELFF. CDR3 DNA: TGTGCCAGTCGCGGACAGGCTACTACGAACACCGGGGAGCTGTTTTTT.

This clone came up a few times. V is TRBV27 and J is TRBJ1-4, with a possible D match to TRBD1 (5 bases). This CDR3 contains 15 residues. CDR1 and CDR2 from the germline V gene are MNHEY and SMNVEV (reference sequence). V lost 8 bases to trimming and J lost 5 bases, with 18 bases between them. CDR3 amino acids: CASLGHGGKNEKLFF. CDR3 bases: TGTGCCAGCCTAGGCCATGGGGGGAAGAATGAAAAACTGTTTTTT.

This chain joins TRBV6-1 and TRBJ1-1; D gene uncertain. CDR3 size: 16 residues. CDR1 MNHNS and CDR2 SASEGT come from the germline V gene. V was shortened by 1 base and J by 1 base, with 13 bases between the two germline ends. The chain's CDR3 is CASSEGVQVWNTEAFF. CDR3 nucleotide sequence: TGTGCCAGCAGTGAAGGGGTGCAGGTTTGGAACACTGAAGCTTTCTTT.

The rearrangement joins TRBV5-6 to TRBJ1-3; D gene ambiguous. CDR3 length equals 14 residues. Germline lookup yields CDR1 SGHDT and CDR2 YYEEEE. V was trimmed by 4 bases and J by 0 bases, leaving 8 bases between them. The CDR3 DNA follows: TGTGCCAGCAGCGGGGTAGGCTCTGGAAACACCATATATTTT. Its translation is CASSGVGSGNTIYF.

The CDR3 nucleotides are TGTGCCAGCAGCCTCGGGACCGCGAATGAAAAACTGTTTTTT. Protein product: CASSLGTANEKLFF. The V gene is TRBV7-9, the J gene TRBJ1-4; perhaps TRBD1 as D (5 bases). The CDR3 is 14 amino acids. The germline V gene has CDR1 SEHNR and CDR2 FQNEAQ (reference sequence). The V end was cut by 5 bases, the J end by 5 bases, with 12 bases between.

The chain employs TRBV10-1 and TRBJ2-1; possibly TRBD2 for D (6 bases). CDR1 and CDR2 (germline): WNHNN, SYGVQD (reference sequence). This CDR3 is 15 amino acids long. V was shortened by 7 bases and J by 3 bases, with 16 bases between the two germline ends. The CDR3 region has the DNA TGCGCCAGCATACCCCGGGAGAATTTCTACAATGAGCAGTTCTTC. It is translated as CASIPRENFYNEQFF.

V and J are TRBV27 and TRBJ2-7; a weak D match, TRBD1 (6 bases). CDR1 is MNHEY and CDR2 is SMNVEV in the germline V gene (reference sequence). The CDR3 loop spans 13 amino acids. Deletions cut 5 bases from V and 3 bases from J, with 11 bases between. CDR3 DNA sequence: TGTGCCAGCAGTCCGGACAGAGGCTACGAGCAGTACTTC. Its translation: CASSPDRGYEQYF.

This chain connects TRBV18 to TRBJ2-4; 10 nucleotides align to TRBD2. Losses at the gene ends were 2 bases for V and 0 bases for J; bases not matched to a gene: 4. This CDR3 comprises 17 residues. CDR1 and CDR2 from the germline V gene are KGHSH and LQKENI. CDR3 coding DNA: TGTGCCAGCTCACCAACTAGCGGGGTGCTAGCCAAAAACATTCAGTACTTC. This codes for CASSPTSGVLAKNIQYF. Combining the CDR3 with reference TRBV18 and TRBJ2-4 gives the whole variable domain NAGVMQNPRHLVRRRGQEARLRCSPMKGHSHVYWYRQLPEEGLKFMVYLQKENIIDESGMPKERFSAEFPKEGPSILRIQQVVRGDSAAYFCASSPTSGVLAKNIQYFGAGTRLSVL.

The CDR3, as DNA: TGTGCCAGCAGTTCCCGGGACAATCAGCCCCAGCATTTT. Translating gives CASSSRDNQPQHF. The V and J genes are TRBV27 and TRBJ1-5; no firm D call. The germline V gene encodes CDR1 MNHEY and CDR2 SMNVEV (reference sequence). The CDR3 is 13 residues long. Trimming pared 4 bases from V and 3 bases from J, leaving 7 bases between.

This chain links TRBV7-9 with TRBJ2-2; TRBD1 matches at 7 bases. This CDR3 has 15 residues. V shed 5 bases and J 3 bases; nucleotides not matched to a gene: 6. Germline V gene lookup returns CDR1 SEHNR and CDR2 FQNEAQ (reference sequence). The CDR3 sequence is CASSLRDSYTGELFF. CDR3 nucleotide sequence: TGTGCCAGCAGCCTCCGGGACAGCTACACCGGGGAGCTGTTTTTT.